This T cell receptor beta chain derives from a study of regulatory T cells in long-lasting Graves disease. Stated time point: newly diagnosed GD, antithyroid drugs for less than 3 months. The TCR library used RNA extracted from PBMCs. Trimming at V came to 3 bases and at J to 6 bases, leaving 14 bases not matched to a gene. The CDR3 length is 16 residues. Germline CDR1 and CDR2: DFQATT and SNEGSKA (reference sequence). iRepertoire HTBI primers and Arm-PCR of CDR3 regions built TCR beta libraries. TCRdb re-called the multiplex PCR reads with MiXCR, one entry per CDR3 protein. In the table there are hundreds of thousands of distinct CDR3 sequences, approximately 15% of which are singletons. In this sample, this clonotype turned up many times. Another study also made use of these data, one on T cells in Graves' hyperthyroidism and ophthalmopathy.

This sample comprised peripheral blood mononuclear cells (PBMCs), obtained at new diagnosis, from a patient treated with antithyroid drugs. The origin of this receptor is a woman in her 30s with Graves disease. This sequence joins TRBV20-1 and TRBJ1-1; 9 bases are a match to TRBD1. The CDR3: CSASPPRTGVTAEAFF. As DNA, the CDR3 is TGCAGTGCTAGTCCTCCCCGGACAGGGGTTACGGCTGAAGCTTTCTTT.